A selection of T cell receptor beta chains follows, all from one sample in a study of T cells in narcolepsy. Sequenced by immunoSEQ multiplex PCR; TCRdb stores in-frame clones only, minus some. Of around 30,000 clones in the sample, roughly 90% are singletons; the top ten hold around 1.2%. The material sequenced was CD45RA- memory CD4+ T cells from PBMCs. The receptors derive from a human donor with narcolepsy. Each CDR3 is given with its conserved first and last residue. The size field is filled for only some rows; it gives once, few, many or a size class.

CDR3 protein | J gene | clone size | V gene
CASSAGTGGGYTF | TRBJ1-2 | - | TRBV7-2
CASSYGPRGGVDTQYF | TRBJ2-3 | - | TRBV6-5
CASSPGRGRPDTQYF | TRBJ2-3 | - | TRBV18
CASSFREATGELFF | TRBJ2-2 | - | TRBV7-2
CASSPFNEKLFF | TRBJ1-4 | - | TRBV7-2
CASTEGAKNIQYF | TRBJ2-4 | - | TRBV2
CASSQDHGRGRDIQYF | TRBJ2-4 | once | TRBV4-3
CASSSGGYNEQFF | TRBJ2-1 | - | TRBV9
CASRTGNYGYTF | TRBJ1-2 | - | TRBV28
CASSLWGTNTGELFF | TRBJ2-2 | - | TRBV5-1
CASSPRGEGYTF | TRBJ1-2 | - | TRBV6-5
CASVGSSGSGEKLFF | TRBJ1-4 | - | TRBV28
CAWSFGGEAFF | TRBJ1-1 | - | TRBV30
CASSLDFDQYF | TRBJ2-4 | once | TRBV5-5
CASSPAGTTLAKNIQYF | TRBJ2-4 | - | TRBV7-6